This T cell receptor (beta chain) was captured in a study of long-term antiretroviral therapy in people with HIV. It was version v3.0 of the immunoSEQ assay that was run at survey level. Only in-frame clones appear in the TCRdb table, and some are missing; sequencing was by immunoSEQ multiplex PCR. The data show about 21,000 clones, approximately 82% seen once. This clone has only one observation. What it recognizes is unknown. Whole-study results and caveats: There were no data on ART adherence, viral resistance or therapy changes, a gap that limits inferences about post-ART repertoire changes. From about 2003 to 2018, blood was obtained, possibly while participants received older ART regimens.

The CDR3 is 15 residues long. Trimming took 4 bases from V and 4 from J; bases not matched to a gene: 7. Germline-derived CDR1 and CDR2 are LGHNA and YSLEER. This sequence originates from a man between 50 and 59 years old with HIV. This specimen was unsorted PBMCs, taken at the start of antiretroviral therapy. The gene calls are TRBV4-3 and TRBJ2-7, with 10 positions matching TRBD2. CDR3 protein: CASSLWTSGDYEQYF. The CDR3, as DNA: TGCGCCAGCAGCCTGTGGACTAGCGGTGATTACGAGCAGTACTTC.